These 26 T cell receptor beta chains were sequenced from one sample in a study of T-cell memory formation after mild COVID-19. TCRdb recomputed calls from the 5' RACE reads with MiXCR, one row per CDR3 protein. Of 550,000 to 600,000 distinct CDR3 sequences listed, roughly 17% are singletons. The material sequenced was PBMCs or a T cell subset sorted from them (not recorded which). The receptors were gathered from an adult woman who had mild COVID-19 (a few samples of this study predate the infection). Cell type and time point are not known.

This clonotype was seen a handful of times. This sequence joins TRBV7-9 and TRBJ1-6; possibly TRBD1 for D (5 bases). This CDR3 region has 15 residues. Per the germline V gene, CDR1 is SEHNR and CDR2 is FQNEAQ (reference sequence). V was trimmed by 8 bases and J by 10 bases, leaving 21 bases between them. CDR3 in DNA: TGTGCCAGCGCGGGCAGGAGCAGGGCGGGATCACCCCTCCACTTT. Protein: CASAGRSRAGSPLHF.

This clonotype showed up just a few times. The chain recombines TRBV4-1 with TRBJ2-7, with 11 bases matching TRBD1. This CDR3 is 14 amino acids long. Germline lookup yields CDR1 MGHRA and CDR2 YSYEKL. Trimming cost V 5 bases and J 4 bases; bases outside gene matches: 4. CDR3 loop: CASSRRDRGYEQYF. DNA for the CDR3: TGCGCCAGCAGCAGACGGGACAGGGGGTACGAGCAGTACTTC.

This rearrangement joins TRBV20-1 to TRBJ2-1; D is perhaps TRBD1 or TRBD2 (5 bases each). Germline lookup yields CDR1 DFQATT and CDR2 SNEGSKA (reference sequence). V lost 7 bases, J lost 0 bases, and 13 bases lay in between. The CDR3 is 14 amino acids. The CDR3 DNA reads TGCAGTGGAACTGAGGGGAGCTCCTACAATGAGCAGTTCTTC. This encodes CSGTEGSSYNEQFF.

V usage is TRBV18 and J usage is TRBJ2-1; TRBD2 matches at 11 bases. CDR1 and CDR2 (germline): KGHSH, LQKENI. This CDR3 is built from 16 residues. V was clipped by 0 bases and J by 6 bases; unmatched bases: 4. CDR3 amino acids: CASSPPPGLAANEQFF. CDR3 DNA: TGTGCCAGCTCACCACCACCGGGACTAGCGGCCAATGAGCAGTTCTTC.

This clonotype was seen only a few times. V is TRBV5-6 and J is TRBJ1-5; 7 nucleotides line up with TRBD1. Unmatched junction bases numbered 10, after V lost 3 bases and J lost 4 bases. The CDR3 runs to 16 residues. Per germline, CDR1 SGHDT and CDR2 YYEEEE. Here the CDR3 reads CASSYRGRGINQPQHF. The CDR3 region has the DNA TGTGCCAGCAGCTACAGGGGCCGGGGGATTAATCAGCCCCAGCATTTT.

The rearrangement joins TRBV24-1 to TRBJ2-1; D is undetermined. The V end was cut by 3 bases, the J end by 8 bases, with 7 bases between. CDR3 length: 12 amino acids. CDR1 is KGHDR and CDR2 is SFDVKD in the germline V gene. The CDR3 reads CATSDAGDEQFF. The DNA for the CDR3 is TGTGCCACCAGTGATGCAGGAGATGAGCAGTTCTTC.

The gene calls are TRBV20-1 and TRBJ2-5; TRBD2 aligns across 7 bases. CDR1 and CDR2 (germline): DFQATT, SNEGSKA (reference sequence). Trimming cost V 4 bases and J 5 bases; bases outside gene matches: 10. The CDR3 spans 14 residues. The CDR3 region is CSATRGGGSETQYF. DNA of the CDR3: TGCAGTGCTACCCGCGGGGGAGGGAGTGAGACCCAGTACTTC.

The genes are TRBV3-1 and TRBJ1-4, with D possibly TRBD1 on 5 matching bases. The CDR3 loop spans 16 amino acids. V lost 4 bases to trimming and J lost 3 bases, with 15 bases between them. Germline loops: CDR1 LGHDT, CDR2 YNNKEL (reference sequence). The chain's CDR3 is CASSPRETVPNEKLFF. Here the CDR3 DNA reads TGTGCCAGCAGCCCCAGAGAGACAGTACCTAATGAAAAACTGTTTTTT.

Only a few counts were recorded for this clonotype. The CDR3 DNA follows: TGTGCCAGCAGTTTAGGATTTGAAGCTTTCTTT. Residues: CASSLGFEAFF. The V call is TRBV12-3 or TRBV12-4, the J call TRBJ1-1, with D hard to call. Trimming removed 1 base at V and 7 bases at J, with 4 bases between. This CDR3 has 11 residues.

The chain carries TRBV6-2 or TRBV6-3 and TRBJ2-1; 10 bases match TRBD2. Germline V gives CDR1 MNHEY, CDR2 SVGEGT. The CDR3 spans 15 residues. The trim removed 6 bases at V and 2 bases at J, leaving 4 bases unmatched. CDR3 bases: TGTGCCAGCAGACCGAGCGGGGGGGCCTACAATGAGCAGTTCTTC. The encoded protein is CASRPSGGAYNEQFF.

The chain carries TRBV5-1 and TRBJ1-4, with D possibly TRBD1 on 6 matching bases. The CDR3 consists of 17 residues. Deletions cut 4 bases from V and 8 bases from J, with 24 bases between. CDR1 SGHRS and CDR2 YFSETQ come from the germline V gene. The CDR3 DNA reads TGCGCCAGCAGCCCTAGGCTTTTCGTGGACAGTGAGGAAAAACTGTTTTTT. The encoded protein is CASSPRLFVDSEEKLFF.

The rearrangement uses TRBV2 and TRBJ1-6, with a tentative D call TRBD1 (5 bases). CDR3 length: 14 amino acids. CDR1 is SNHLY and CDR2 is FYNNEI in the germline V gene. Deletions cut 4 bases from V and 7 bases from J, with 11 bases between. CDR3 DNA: TGTGCCAGCAGTGTTTCGGACACAAATTCACCCCTCCACTTT. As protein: CASSVSDTNSPLHF.

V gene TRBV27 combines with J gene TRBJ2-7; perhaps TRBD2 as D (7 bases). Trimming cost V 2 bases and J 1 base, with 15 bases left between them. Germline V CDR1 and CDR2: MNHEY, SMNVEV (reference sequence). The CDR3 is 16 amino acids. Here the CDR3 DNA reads TGTGCCAGCAGTTTAACAAAACAGGGAGGGTCCTACGAGCAGTACTTC. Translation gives CASSLTKQGGSYEQYF.

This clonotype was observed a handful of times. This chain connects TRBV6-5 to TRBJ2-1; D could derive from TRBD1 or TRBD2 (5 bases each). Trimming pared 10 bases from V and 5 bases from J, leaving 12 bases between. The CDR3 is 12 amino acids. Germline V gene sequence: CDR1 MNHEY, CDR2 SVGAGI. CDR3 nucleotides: TGTGCCACTCGACCGGGGCACAATGAGCAGTTCTTC. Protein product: CATRPGHNEQFF.

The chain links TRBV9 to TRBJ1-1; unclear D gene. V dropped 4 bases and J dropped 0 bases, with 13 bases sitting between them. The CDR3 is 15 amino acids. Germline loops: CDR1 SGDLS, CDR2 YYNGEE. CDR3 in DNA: TGTGCCAGCAGCCTAAGCTCGACGGTGAACACTGAAGCTTTCTTT. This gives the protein CASSLSSTVNTEAFF.

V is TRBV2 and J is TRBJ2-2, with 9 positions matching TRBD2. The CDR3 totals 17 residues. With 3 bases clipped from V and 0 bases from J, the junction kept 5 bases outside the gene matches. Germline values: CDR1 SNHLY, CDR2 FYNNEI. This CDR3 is CASSERSGGANTGELFF. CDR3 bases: TGTGCCAGCAGTGAGCGTAGCGGGGGAGCGAACACCGGGGAGCTGTTTTTT.

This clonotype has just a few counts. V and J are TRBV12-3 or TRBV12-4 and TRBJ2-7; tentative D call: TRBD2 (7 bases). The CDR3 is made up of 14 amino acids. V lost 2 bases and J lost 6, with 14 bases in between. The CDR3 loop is CASSLIGGVVEQYF. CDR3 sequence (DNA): TGTGCCAGCAGTTTAATAGGGGGGGTAGTCGAGCAGTACTTC.

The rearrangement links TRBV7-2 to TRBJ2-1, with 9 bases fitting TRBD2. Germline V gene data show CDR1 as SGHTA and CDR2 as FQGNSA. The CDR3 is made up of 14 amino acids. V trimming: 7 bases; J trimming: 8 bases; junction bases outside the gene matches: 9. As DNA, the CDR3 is TGTGCCAGCACCCTTTGGACTAGCGAAGATGAGCAGTTCTTC. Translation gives CASTLWTSEDEQFF.

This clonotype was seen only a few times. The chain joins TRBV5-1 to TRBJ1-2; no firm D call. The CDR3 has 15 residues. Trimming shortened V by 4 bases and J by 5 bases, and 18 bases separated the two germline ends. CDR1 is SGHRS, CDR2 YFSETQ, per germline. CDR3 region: CASSPGSVAGYGYTF. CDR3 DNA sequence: TGCGCCAGCAGCCCGGGGAGCGTGGCGGGGTATGGCTACACCTTC.

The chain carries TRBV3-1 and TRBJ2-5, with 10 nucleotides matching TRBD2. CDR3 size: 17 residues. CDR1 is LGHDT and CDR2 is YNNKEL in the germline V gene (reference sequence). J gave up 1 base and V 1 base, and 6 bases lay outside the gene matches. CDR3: CASSQGLLAGSQETQYF. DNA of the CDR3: TGTGCCAGCAGCCAAGGTTTACTAGCGGGATCCCAAGAGACCCAGTACTTC.

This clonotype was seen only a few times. The CDR3 loop is CASSFSGGEAYEQYF. In DNA, the CDR3 is TGTGCCAGCAGTTTTTCCGGTGGGGAAGCCTACGAGCAGTACTTC. J is TRBJ2-7 and V is TRBV7-9; D not resolved. Trimming took off 6 bases at V and 2 bases at J, with 17 bases between the two ends. This CDR3 has 15 amino acids. The germline V gene has CDR1 SEHNR and CDR2 FQNEAQ (reference sequence).

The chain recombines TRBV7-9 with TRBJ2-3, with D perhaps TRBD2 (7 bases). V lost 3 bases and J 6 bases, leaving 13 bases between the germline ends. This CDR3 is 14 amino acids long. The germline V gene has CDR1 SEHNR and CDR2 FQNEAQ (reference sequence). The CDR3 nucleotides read TGTGCCAGCAGCTTGGGAGGGGGAATGGATACGCAGTATTTT. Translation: CASSLGGGMDTQYF.

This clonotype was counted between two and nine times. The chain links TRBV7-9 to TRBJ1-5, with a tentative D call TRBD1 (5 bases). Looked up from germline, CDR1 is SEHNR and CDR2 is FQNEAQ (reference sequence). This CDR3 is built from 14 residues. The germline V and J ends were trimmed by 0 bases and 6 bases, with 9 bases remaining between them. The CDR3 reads CASSLAEGSQPQHF. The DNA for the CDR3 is TGTGCCAGCAGCTTAGCTGAGGGGAGTCAGCCCCAGCATTTT.

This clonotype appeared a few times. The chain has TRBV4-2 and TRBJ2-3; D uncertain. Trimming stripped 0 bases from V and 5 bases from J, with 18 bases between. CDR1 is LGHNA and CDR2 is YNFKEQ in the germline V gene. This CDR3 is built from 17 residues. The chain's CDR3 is CASSQDPARKLGDTQYF. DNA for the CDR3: TGTGCCAGCAGCCAAGATCCGGCTAGAAAGTTGGGAGATACGCAGTATTTT.

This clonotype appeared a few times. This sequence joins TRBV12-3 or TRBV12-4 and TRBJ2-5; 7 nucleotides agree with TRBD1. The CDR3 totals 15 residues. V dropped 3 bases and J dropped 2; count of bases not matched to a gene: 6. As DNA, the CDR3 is TGTGCCAGCAGTTTCGGTACAGGGGATCAAGAGACCCAGTACTTC. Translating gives CASSFGTGDQETQYF.

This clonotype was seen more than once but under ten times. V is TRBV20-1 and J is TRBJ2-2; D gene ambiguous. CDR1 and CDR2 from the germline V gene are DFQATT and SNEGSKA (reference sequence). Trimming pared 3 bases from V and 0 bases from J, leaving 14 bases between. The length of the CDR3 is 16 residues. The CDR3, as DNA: TGCAGTGCTAGCGTGACCGGGTCACCGAACACCGGGGAGCTGTTTTTT. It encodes CSASVTGSPNTGELFF.